The sequence of this TCR beta chain was determined in a study of human versus mouse CDR3 diversity and MHC coevolution (dated by TCRdb to 2016 to 2017). Turning to the overall study: According to reports, the immunoSEQ assay can detect one in 200,000 T cells and keeps multiplex PCR amplification bias to a minimum. Across mouse and human samples, each sample had between roughly 5.5 x 10^6 and 1.6 x 10^7 valid reads. The human cohort comprised three healthy volunteer blood donors, one aged 30 to 39, one aged 40 to 50 and one aged 60 to 69 at collection. As a reference point for TCR selection on multiple MHC II alleles, the study used human naive CD4 T cell repertoires and compared them against human-TCR-locus transgenic mice that have a single MHC II. The investigation overall reported the following: The largest TCR beta repertoire, around 1.5 million clonotypes, was estimated by iCHAO1 for humans, a finding likely attributable to selection by multiple MHC II molecules. Among all compared groups, most of the three human donors had the lowest clonal inequality scores. On average, humans had more CDR3 deletions and insertions than mice, indicating greater exonuclease and TdT activity. Repertoire diversity was not regarded as directly comparable between humans and mice because human T cells were selected on 6 or 7 MHC II alleles.

This clone has only one observation. The clone's antigen remains unknown. Base qualities are not provided; no much larger clone lies one nucleotide away. The CDR3 holds 16 amino acids from the cysteine to the phenylalanine. CDR3 DNA is the only sequence kept; it has 48 bases, read in frame from the first base. Via the germline V gene, CDR1 is MGHRA and CDR2 YSYEKL. Relative to germline, V is missing 4 bases and J is missing 3 bases, with 6 bases of the junction outside any gene match. Fluorescence-activated cell sorting was used to pull naive CD4 T cells, meaning cells that were CD45RO-negative and CD62L-positive, out of the PBMCs. From each donor, about 50 ml of fresh peripheral blood was taken, and Ficoll density centrifugation was then used to isolate PBMCs. Sorting was performed on a FACSAria III instrument, with purity above 85% for all samples. The QIAGEN blood and tissue kit was used to extract genomic DNA from the sorted cells, and that DNA was then quantified on a NanoDrop 1000. TCR alpha and beta chains were deep sequenced and quantified on the immunoSEQ platform using multiplex PCR of genomic DNA. Under the source paper's analysis protocol: Annotation of the TCR sequences relied on IMGT gene and region definitions. Out-of-frame rearrangements served as a stand-in for the preselection repertoire and were compared with in-frame clonotypes. The iCHAO1 estimator provided with the immunoSEQ platform was used to estimate repertoire size. A Gini index based on the Lorenz curve was applied to in-frame amino acid clonotypes to measure clonal inequality. The intersect function in the R package tcR was used to count shared clonotypes, while the Jaccard index served to score similarity. Principal component analysis of V, J and V-J usage frequencies was run with the R prcomp function without normalization. TCRdb limited this immuneACCESS table to in-frame rearrangements with V and J called. A share of clones is missing; checked studies link under half to unresolved V genes, and the rest is unexplained. Clonal size and the V and J genes are those of that table, whereas D and trimming came from the DNA. This sample has about 73,000 clones in its table, and about 90% of those were observed once. Clones ranked in the top ten supply less than 0.19% of the sample.

The sample taken for sequencing was naive CD4+ T cells from blood. Taken with the paper, the label for cell subset or site translates to: CD45RO-negative CD62L-positive naive CD4 T cells. The receptor was isolated from a person aged 30-70 years in good health. The sequence links TRBV4-1 to TRBJ2-2, with 9 middle bases fitting TRBD1. The CDR3 reads CASSLTGTGYTGELFF. The nucleotide sequence is TGCGCCAGCAGCCTTACCGGGACAGGGTACACCGGGGAGCTGTTTTTT.